This T cell receptor (beta chain) was obtained from a study of blood T cell repertoires in COVID-19. Whole-study context: Sources were T cells, B-cell-depleted T cells, or PBMCs; the material itself was cDNA or gDNA.

The data were produced by immunoSEQ multiplex PCR, yet TCRdb's version contains in-frame clones alone and is incomplete. Of some 200,000 clones in the sample, 80% to 90% were seen once. V was pared by 10 bases and J by 5 bases, with 15 bases between. The V gene's germline CDR1 is LNHDA and CDR2 SQIVND (reference sequence). The CDR3 contains 13 residues. The sequenced sample was PBMCs or T cells enriched from blood (not recorded which). The J gene is TRBJ1-5, the V gene TRBV19, with D perhaps matching TRBD1 (6 bases). The sequence derives from a woman aged 45-65 years who had been exposed to COVID-19. Here the CDR3 reads CATEGGVYQPQHF. The CDR3 region has the DNA TGTGCCACCGAGGGGGGGGTTTATCAGCCCCAGCATTTT.